One and the same sample provided the 10 T cell receptor beta chains below, sequenced in a study of CD8 T cells in Susac syndrome. After extraction with the RNeasy kit, about 0.5 to 1 ug of the RNA was reverse transcribed using random hexamers. In TCRdb, the immunoSEQ multiplex PCR reads were re-called with MiXCR into one record per CDR3 protein. The data hold about 66,000 distinct CDR3 sequences, with 85% to 95% observed a single time. Sequencing was done on a sample of CD8+ T cells from PBMCs. These receptors came from a human donor with multiple sclerosis.

This clonotype has a handful of counts. This rearrangement joins TRBV4-1 to TRBJ2-7, with 10 bases aligning to TRBD1. The V gene's germline CDR1 is MGHRA and CDR2 YSYEKL. The CDR3 extends over 14 amino acids. The trim removed 1 base at V and 3 bases at J, leaving 0 bases unmatched. The CDR3 here is CASSQGDRGYEQYF. Here the CDR3 DNA reads TGCGCCAGCAGCCAAGGGGACAGGGGCTACGAGCAGTACTTC.

V gene TRBV15 combines with J gene TRBJ1-1; maybe TRBD1 (6 bases). V was pared by 0 bases and J by 5 bases, with 13 bases between. Germline V CDR1 and CDR2: LNHNV, YYDKDF (reference sequence). The CDR3 runs 15 residues. The CDR3 here is CATSREEGTRTEAFF. For the CDR3, the DNA is TGTGCCACCAGCAGAGAGGAAGGGACAAGAACTGAAGCTTTCTTT.

The chain couples TRBV28 to TRBJ2-7; the D is unclear. With 4 bases removed from V and 5 bases from J, the gap between germline ends came to 12 bases. This CDR3 spans 13 amino acids. CDR1 MDHEN and CDR2 SYDVKM come from the germline V gene. The DNA of the CDR3 is TGTGCCAGCAGTTCCCCAGACTTTGACGAGCAGTACTTC. It is translated as CASSSPDFDEQYF. Looking up the rest from reference TRBV28 and TRBJ2-7 gives the full variable domain: DVKVTQSSRYLVKRTGEKVFLECVQDMDHENMFWYRQDPGLGLRLIYFSYDVKMKEKGDIPEGYSVSREKKERFSLILESASTNQTSMYLCASSSPDFDEQYFGPGTRLTVT.

CDR3 loop: CASSPTTPPGGDQETQYF. As DNA, the CDR3 is TGTGCCAGCAGCCCGACCACCCCTCCAGGGGGAGATCAAGAGACCCAGTACTTC. The chain combines TRBV7-9 with TRBJ2-5; TRBD1 matches at 7 bases. The V gene end was trimmed by 5 bases and the J gene end by 2 bases; junction bases not matched to a gene: 17. CDR3 size: 18 residues. Germline CDR1 is SEHNR and CDR2 is FQNEAQ (reference sequence).

This chain's CDR3 is CASSSAREQFF. The DNA of the CDR3 is TGTGCCAGCAGCTCCGCGCGGGAGCAGTTCTTC. The rearrangement joins TRBV11-3 to TRBJ2-1; the D is unclear. CDR3 length: 11 residues. V lost 4 bases to trimming and J lost 10 bases, with 8 bases between them. CDR1 SGHNT and CDR2 YENEEA come from the germline V gene.

The V and J genes are TRBV7-9 and TRBJ2-1; 8 positions agree with TRBD2. V lost 0 bases and J lost 10; bases outside the gene matches: 8. CDR3 size: 15 residues. The V gene's germline CDR1 is SEHNR and CDR2 FQNEAQ (reference sequence). The DNA for the CDR3 is TGTGCCAGCAGCTTAGCTAGCGGGACGGCCCAAGAGCAGTTCTTC. Protein sequence: CASSLASGTAQEQFF.

V and J are TRBV7-8 and TRBJ2-4; D gene uncertain. Germline assignment: CDR1 SGHVS and CDR2 FQNEAQ. This CDR3 has 12 residues. With 0 bases removed from V and 8 bases from J, the gap between germline ends came to 5 bases. CDR3 bases: TGTGCCAGCAGCTTAGCGCCACACATTCAGTACTTC. This sequence encodes CASSLAPHIQYF.

The gene calls are TRBV9 and TRBJ2-5; 10 positions match TRBD1. The CDR3 spans 16 residues. Germline CDR1 is SGDLS and CDR2 is YYNGEE. After removal of 0 bases from V and 1 base from J, the junction contained 3 bases not matched to a gene. CDR3 DNA: TGTGCCAGCAGCGTAGCGGGACAGGGGAGCCAAGAGACCCAGTACTTC. Translation: CASSVAGQGSQETQYF.

The chain combines TRBV3-1 with TRBJ2-1; 9 nucleotides agree with TRBD2. The CDR3 is made up of 15 amino acids. Germline CDR1 is LGHDT and CDR2 is YNNKEL (reference sequence). Trimming took 4 bases from V and 1 from J; bases not matched to a gene: 2. DNA of the CDR3: TGTGCCAGCAGCCCGGGACTAGCTTCCTACAATGAGCAGTTCTTC. Its translation is CASSPGLASYNEQFF.

This chain connects TRBV25-1 to TRBJ2-3; D perhaps matches TRBD2 (5 bases). Per the germline V gene, CDR1 is MGHDK and CDR2 is SYGVNS. V lost 3 bases and J 4 bases, leaving 20 bases between the germline ends. This CDR3 is built from 17 residues. CDR3 coding DNA: TGTGCCAGCAGTGATTCACCCTCGGCGGGCGGCGCAGATACGCAGTATTTT. Protein: CASSDSPSAGGADTQYF.